What follows are 13 T cell receptor beta chains derived from one specimen sequenced in a study of blood T cells in healthy people across ages. Combining a sample-barcoded 5' primer with a J-beta primer mix, a second PCR ran for about 7 to 11 cycles. In TCRdb, the 5' RACE reads were re-called with MiXCR into one record per CDR3 protein. The table shows 650,000 to 800,000 distinct CDR3 sequences, with approximately 48% occurring only once. Sequencing was done on a sample of blood. All receptors derive from a man between 60 and 75 years old in good health.

V is TRBV27 and J is TRBJ1-2; D is uncertain. Germline V gives CDR1 MNHEY, CDR2 SMNVEV (reference sequence). Between the trimmed V and J ends, which lost 5 bases and 13 bases, there was a span of 20 bases. The CDR3 is 13 residues long. The CDR3 region is CASSPSGPGLSTF. DNA for the CDR3: TGTGCCAGCAGTCCCAGTGGACCGGGATTGAGCACCTTC.

This clonotype was counted at least ten times. The rearrangement uses TRBV27 and TRBJ2-7, with 9 positions matching TRBD1. Germline CDR1 MNHEY, CDR2 SMNVEV (reference sequence). V shed 4 bases, J shed 2 bases, and the junction held 6 bases outside the gene matches. The CDR3 runs 15 residues. CDR3 nucleotides: TGTGCCAGCAGTTCTGGGGGACAGGGCCCCTACGAGCAGTACTTC. Its translation: CASSSGGQGPYEQYF.

In its sample, this clonotype was seen a few times. The chain has TRBV20-1 and TRBJ1-4, with a possible D match to TRBD1 (6 bases). Germline V CDR1 and CDR2: DFQATT, SNEGSKA (reference sequence). Deletions cut 3 bases from V and 0 bases from J, with 14 bases between. This CDR3 is built from 16 residues. The CDR3 DNA is TGCAGTGCTAGGGGACAAGGAGGCCCAACTAATGAAAAACTGTTTTTT. Residues: CSARGQGGPTNEKLFF.

This CDR3 reads CASSYSDQRGGGEQFF. DNA of the CDR3: TGTGCCAGCAGTTACTCCGATCAGCGGGGGGGCGGGGAGCAGTTCTTC. The rearrangement uses TRBV6-6 and TRBJ2-1, with TRBD2 matching over 10 bases. With 0 bases clipped from V and 10 bases from J, the junction kept 9 bases outside the gene matches. There are 16 residues in the CDR3. CDR1 is MNHNY and CDR2 is SVGAGI in the germline V gene (reference sequence).

The chain is built from TRBV9 and TRBJ2-2, with a weak D call TRBD2 (6 bases). V was pared by 4 bases and J by 6 bases, with 19 bases between. The germline CDR1 and CDR2 sequences are SGDLS and YYNGEE. The CDR3 has 16 amino acids. The CDR3 DNA sequence: TGTGCCAGCAGCCCAGGAAGCGCGGGAAGATCCGGGGAGCTGTTTTTT. Translation gives CASSPGSAGRSGELFF.

This clonotype was seen only a few times. This sequence joins TRBV7-2 and TRBJ2-5, with D possibly TRBD2 on 7 matching bases. The J call may be wrong; the DNA end is better matched by TRBJ2-7. This CDR3 contains 15 residues. The V gene's germline CDR1 is SGHTA and CDR2 FQGNSA. This chain's CDR3 is CASSLVRAGEGEQYF. The CDR3 nucleotides read TGTGCCAGCAGCTTAGTGCGGGCAGGGGAGGGCGAGCAGTACTTC.

This chain connects TRBV7-2 to TRBJ2-5; D not resolved. There are 14 residues in the CDR3. Germline V gene lookup returns CDR1 SGHTA and CDR2 FQGNSA. V was clipped by 1 base and J by 5 bases, with 11 bases between them. This CDR3 is CASSLETVLETQYF. In DNA, the CDR3 is TGTGCCAGCAGCTTAGAAACGGTGCTCGAGACCCAGTACTTC.

This rearrangement joins TRBV20-1 to TRBJ2-7; tentative D call: TRBD2 (5 bases). CDR1 and CDR2 (germline): DFQATT, SNEGSKA (reference sequence). Trimming took 5 bases from V and 5 from J, leaving 28 bases between them. This CDR3 has 17 amino acids. This CDR3 is CSASTGFNPAQGHEQYF. The CDR3 DNA reads TGCAGTGCTTCCACGGGGTTCAATCCCGCTCAAGGGCACGAGCAGTACTTC.

V and J are TRBV2 and TRBJ1-4; 7 bases are shared with TRBD1. Germline CDR1 SNHLY, CDR2 FYNNEI. The CDR3 sequence is 16 residues long. The V segment lost 2 bases and the J segment 8 bases; nucleotides outside the gene matches: 11. Here the CDR3 DNA reads TGTGCCAGCAGTGAATGGTCAGGAGGGGGCAAAGAAAAACTGTTTTTT. This translates into CASSEWSGGGKEKLFF.

This clonotype was counted only a few times. The rearrangement joins TRBV5-6 to TRBJ2-2; 9 bases align to TRBD1. With 2 bases clipped from V and 3 bases from J, the junction kept 17 bases outside the gene matches. CDR1 SGHDT and CDR2 YYEEEE come from the germline V gene. This CDR3 has 20 amino acids. CDR3 in DNA: TGTGCCAGCAGCTTCGACTTAATAGCCGGGACAGGGAGCTACACCGGGGAGCTGTTTTTT. Encoded protein: CASSFDLIAGTGSYTGELFF.

The table lists this clonotype with a few counts. J is TRBJ2-1 and V is TRBV20-1; the match to TRBD2 covers 8 bases. The CDR3 consists of 12 residues. Germline V gives CDR1 DFQATT, CDR2 SNEGSKA (reference sequence). The J segment lost 8 bases and the V segment lost 7 bases, leaving 7 bases of the junction unmatched. Here the CDR3 DNA reads TGCAGTGGATCGGGGGGGAACGATGAGCAGTTCTTC. Residues: CSGSGGNDEQFF.

This chain links TRBV4-3 with TRBJ2-3; 12 bases align to TRBD2. With 1 base clipped from V and 2 bases from J, the junction kept 7 bases outside the gene matches. The CDR3 has 18 amino acids. Germline V gene sequence: CDR1 LGHNA, CDR2 YSLEER. The CDR3 reads CASSQAPASGGATDTQYF. CDR3 DNA: TGCGCCAGCAGCCAAGCCCCCGCTAGCGGGGGGGCCACAGATACGCAGTATTTT.

The genes are TRBV20-1 and TRBJ2-1; D not resolved. CDR1 is DFQATT, CDR2 SNEGSKA, per germline (reference sequence). Trimming took off 3 bases at V and 7 bases at J, with 19 bases between the two ends. The CDR3 length is 15 residues. The CDR3, as DNA: TGCAGTGCTAGGTCCCAAGTAGGGTGGCTTAATGAGCAGTTCTTC. It specifies CSARSQVGWLNEQFF.